Following are 30 T cell receptor beta chains from one sample sequenced in a study of Graves' ophthalmopathy and Graves' hyperthyroidism (dated by TCRdb to 2016 to 2019). The reads were generated on an Illumina HiSeq 2000. For repertoire sequencing, TCR beta CDR3 regions were amplified from RNA transcripts. HTBI primers and the Qiagen OneStep RT-PCR kit were used in a first-round RT-PCR, which was followed by a second-round multiplex PCR, size selection and purification. The raw public reads went through TCRdb reprocessing: fastp at Q25, MiXCR clone calling, in-frame beta chains kept. A single entry per CDR3 protein holds the most common genes and DNA from its merged rows. Within this sample are around 600,000 distinct CDR3 sequences, with approximately 39% of them counted one time only. More than 2.5% of the sample lies in the top ten. Sequencing was performed on peripheral blood. The receptors here all came from an adult man with Graves' ophthalmopathy.

The sample holds many counts of this clonotype. The rearrangement uses TRBV2 and TRBJ1-1, with D possibly being TRBD1 (5 bases). CDR1 is SNHLY and CDR2 is FYNNEI in the germline V gene. The CDR3 sequence is 17 residues long. Trimming left V 7 bases short and J 3 bases short, with 24 bases between. The CDR3 protein is CASKGYGRAGVYTEAFF. The CDR3 DNA reads TGTGCCAGCAAGGGTTACGGCAGGGCGGGGGTTTACACTGAAGCTTTCTTT.

The sample holds many counts of this clonotype. The CDR3 DNA reads as TGTGCGGGCGGGACGAACACCGGGGAGCTGTTTTTT. Its translation is CAGGTNTGELFF. V usage is TRBV25-1 and J usage is TRBJ2-2, with D tentatively TRBD2 (6 bases). Germline V CDR1 and CDR2: MGHDK, SYGVNS. The CDR3 covers 12 residues. The full variable domain, in which reference TRBV25-1 and TRBJ2-2 provide the parts outside the CDR3, is EADIYQTPRYLVIGTGKKITLECSQTMGHDKMYWYQQDPGMELHLIHYSYGVNSTEKGDLSSESTVSRIRTEHFPLTLESARPSHTSQYLCAGGTNTGELFFGEGSRLTVL.

The CDR3 reads CASSLVGGVDSATEAFF. The CDR3, as DNA: TGCGCCAGCAGCTTGGTGGGGGGGGTAGATTCTGCAACTGAAGCTTTCTTT. The chain combines TRBV5-1 with TRBJ1-1; a possible D gene is TRBD1 (5 bases). CDR3 length: 17 amino acids. CDR1 and CDR2 from the germline V gene are SGHRS and YFSETQ. The germline V and J ends were trimmed by 0 bases and 5 bases, with 20 bases remaining between them.

This chain joins TRBV6-6 and TRBJ2-5; 9 bases match TRBD1. CDR3 length equals 15 residues. CDR1 MNHNY and CDR2 SVGAGI come from the germline V gene (reference sequence). The J segment lost 5 bases and the V segment lost 6 bases, leaving 10 bases of the junction unmatched. The CDR3 loop reads CASRDRTGVTETQYF. Written as DNA, the CDR3 is TGTGCCAGCAGGGACCGGACAGGGGTGACGGAGACCCAGTACTTC.

This clonotype has a count of ten or more. V gene TRBV4-1 combines with J gene TRBJ1-2, with a possible D match to TRBD1 (5 bases). V shed 3 bases and J shed 0 bases, with 11 bases lying between them. Germline CDR1 is MGHRA and CDR2 is YSYEKL. This CDR3 is 15 amino acids long. CDR3 nucleotide sequence: TGCGCCAGCAGCCACCACGGGACGACTAACTATGGCTACACCTTC. This encodes CASSHHGTTNYGYTF.

The count of this clonotype is one. The chain couples TRBV10-3 to TRBJ2-5; 7 bases are shared with TRBD2. Per the germline V gene, CDR1 is ENHRY and CDR2 is SYGVKD. The CDR3 consists of 13 residues. Trimming at V came to 5 bases and at J to 5 bases, leaving 5 bases not matched to a gene. CDR3 in DNA: TGTGCCATCAGTAGCGGGGTTGGCGAGACCCAGTACTTC. This encodes CAISSGVGETQYF.

This clonotype has a count of ten or more. The rearrangement uses TRBV4-3 and TRBJ2-7, with D perhaps matching TRBD2 (5 bases). The germline gives CDR1 LGHNA, CDR2 YSLEER. This CDR3 is 17 amino acids long. With 1 base removed from V and 0 bases from J, the gap between germline ends came to 16 bases. CDR3 coding DNA: TGCGCCAGCAGCCAAGTGCGGGCCAGCCTACGCTCCTACGAGCAGTACTTC. This sequence encodes CASSQVRASLRSYEQYF.

This clonotype occurred many times. The rearrangement links TRBV10-2 to TRBJ2-2, with unresolved D. Germline lookup yields CDR1 WSHSY and CDR2 SAAADI. CDR3 length equals 12 residues. Deletions cut 2 bases from V and 4 bases from J, with 2 bases between. The chain's CDR3 is CASSEITGELFF. CDR3 bases: TGCGCCAGCAGTGAGATCACCGGGGAGCTGTTTTTT.

The rearrangement links TRBV20-1 to TRBJ1-4, with 8 bases matching TRBD1. Germline trimming cut 2 bases from V and 0 bases from J; bases unmatched to any gene: 2. The CDR3 runs 15 residues. Germline CDR1 reads DFQATT; CDR2 reads SNEGSKA (reference sequence). In DNA, the CDR3 is TGCAGTGCTAGATCGGACAGGGCAACTAATGAAAAACTGTTTTTT. The encoded protein is CSARSDRATNEKLFF.

The table lists this clonotype with many counts. The genes are TRBV7-9 and TRBJ1-1; unclear D gene. CDR1 is SEHNR and CDR2 is FQNEAQ in the germline V gene (reference sequence). V lost 5 bases to trimming and J lost 5 bases, with 12 bases between them. This CDR3 has 13 residues. The CDR3 is CASSPPVVTEAFF. CDR3 in DNA: TGTGCCAGCAGCCCGCCAGTGGTTACTGAAGCTTTCTTT.

This clonotype was recorded many times. This chain connects TRBV10-3 to TRBJ2-5, with 7 bases aligning to TRBD2. The length of the CDR3 is 18 residues. After removal of 6 bases from V and 5 bases from J, the junction contained 21 bases not matched to a gene. CDR1 is ENHRY, CDR2 SYGVKD, per germline. The CDR3 here is CAISERALGGGPSETQYF. As DNA, the CDR3 is TGTGCCATCAGCGAGAGGGCCCTGGGGGGAGGGCCCTCGGAGACCCAGTACTTC.

This clonotype showed up just a few times. The CDR3 DNA follows: TGTGCCAGCAGCTCCTGGATATCGGGGCCCGCCAACACCATATATTTT. It specifies CASSSWISGPANTIYF. V and J are TRBV7-3 and TRBJ1-3; possible D gene TRBD1, 5 bases. The germline gives CDR1 SGHTA, CDR2 FQGTGA. The CDR3 is made up of 16 amino acids. The V end lost 4 bases, the J end lost 7 bases, and 20 bases lay between the germline ends. The whole variable domain, remainder taken from reference TRBV7-3 and TRBJ1-3, is GAGVSQTPSNKVTEKGKYVELRCDPISGHTALYWYRQSLGQGPEFLIYFQGTGAADDSGLPNDRFFAVRPEGSVSTLKIQRTERGDSAVYLCASSSWISGPANTIYFGEGSWLTVV.

This clonotype came up once. The chain has TRBV10-3 and TRBJ2-5; 9 bases align to TRBD1. The V and J ends lost 10 bases and 5 bases, in that order; junction bases with no gene match: 8. This CDR3 contains 13 residues. Germline V lookup: CDR1 ENHRY, CDR2 SYGVKD. The CDR3 DNA follows: TGTGCCAGCGAGGGACAGGGTGAGGAGACCCAGTACTTC. Residues: CASEGQGEETQYF.

A word on this clonotype: A much larger clone lies a single base off, so this may be a read error. V gene TRBV7-9 combines with J gene TRBJ2-5, with D uncertain. This CDR3 is 15 amino acids long. Trimming removed 1 base at V and 7 bases at J, with 16 bases between. Per the germline V gene, CDR1 is SEHNR and CDR2 is FQNEAQ (reference sequence). CDR3 DNA sequence: TGTGCCAGCAGCTTAGGTGCGACGGACGAAGGGACCCAGTACTTC. Amino acid sequence: CASSLGATDEGTQYF.

This chain joins TRBV10-3 and TRBJ1-2; the D gene is possibly TRBD1 (5 bases). Germline-derived CDR1 and CDR2 are ENHRY and SYGVKD. The CDR3 contains 14 residues. Trimming stripped 5 bases from V and 8 bases from J, with 18 bases between. The chain's CDR3 is CAISSGTEGKGYTF. The DNA for the CDR3 is TGTGCCATCAGTTCCGGGACGGAGGGGAAGGGCTACACCTTC.

This clonotype was found many times. The rearrangement joins TRBV2 to TRBJ2-2, with 12 nucleotides matching TRBD2. From germline, CDR1 is SNHLY and CDR2 FYNNEI. The CDR3 extends over 16 amino acids. Losses at the gene ends were 9 bases for V and 7 bases for J; bases not matched to a gene: 12. As DNA, the CDR3 is TGTGCCAGTCCTACTCTAGCGGGAGGGCTTAACGGGGAGCTGTTTTTT. Protein: CASPTLAGGLNGELFF.

The rearrangement joins TRBV6-1 to TRBJ1-1; TRBD1 matches 8 bases. Germline CDR1 MNHNS, CDR2 SASEGT. CDR3 length: 15 amino acids. V lost 7 bases to trimming and J lost 1 base; unmatched junction nucleotides: 8. CDR3 sequence reads: CASTRLDRANTEAFF. CDR3 nucleotide sequence: TGTGCCAGCACCCGGTTGGACAGGGCGAACACTGAAGCTTTCTTT.

The chain recombines TRBV29-1 with TRBJ2-5; maybe TRBD2 (6 bases). V was cut by 0 bases and J by 4 bases, with 12 bases left in between. The germline V gene has CDR1 SQVTM and CDR2 ANQGSEA. CDR3 length: 14 residues. CDR3: CSVEDRGMGETQYF. Here the CDR3 DNA reads TGCAGCGTTGAAGATCGGGGGATGGGAGAGACCCAGTACTTC.

The chain is built from TRBV5-7 and TRBJ1-5; 9 positions agree with TRBD1. TRBV5-7 belongs to the ORF category, with a function that is uncertain. The CDR3 spans 18 residues. V was pared by 0 bases and J by 7 bases, with 14 bases of the junction left unmatched. CDR3 amino acids: CASSLGLRTGVSWQPQHF. CDR3 DNA sequence: TGTGCCAGCAGCTTGGGATTGAGGACAGGGGTCTCGTGGCAGCCCCAGCATTTT.

The chain combines TRBV12-3 or TRBV12-4 with TRBJ1-6; no reliable D call. Trimming removed 4 bases at V and 8 bases at J, with 12 bases between. The CDR3 spans 14 residues. CDR3 DNA sequence: TGTGCCAGCAGTTACGGAAGTAATCATTCACCCCTCCACTTT. The encoded protein is CASSYGSNHSPLHF.

This chain joins TRBV7-2 and TRBJ2-2; 9 bases align to TRBD1. Germline CDR1 SGHTA, CDR2 FQGNSA. The V and J ends lost 4 bases and 5 bases, in that order; junction bases with no gene match: 11. The CDR3 is made up of 17 amino acids. Here the CDR3 reads CASSWTGAGVWTGELFF. The CDR3 DNA sequence: TGTGCCAGCAGCTGGACAGGGGCGGGAGTGTGGACCGGGGAGCTGTTTTTT.

This clonotype was detected ten times or more. The rearrangement joins TRBV4-3 to TRBJ1-5; D call uncertain. Trimming shortened V by 3 bases and J by 4 bases, and 7 bases separated the two germline ends. The CDR3 sequence is 13 residues long. Germline lookup yields CDR1 LGHNA and CDR2 YSLEER. The CDR3 loop is CASSQDANQPQHF. In nucleotides, the CDR3 is TGCGCCAGCAGCCAGGATGCGAATCAGCCCCAGCATTTT.

This clonotype has at least ten counts. CDR3 region: CASSERSNSPLHF. The CDR3 DNA follows: TGTGCCAGCAGTGAAAGATCGAATTCACCCCTCCACTTT. The chain joins TRBV6-6 to TRBJ1-6; D unclear. This CDR3 has 13 residues. Germline V lookup: CDR1 MNHNY, CDR2 SVGAGI (reference sequence). V lost 5 bases and J 7 bases, leaving 9 bases between the germline ends.

The rearrangement links TRBV29-1 to TRBJ2-5, with D maybe TRBD2 (6 bases). Between the trimmed V and J ends, which lost 8 bases and 5 bases, there was a span of 18 bases. The CDR3 spans 13 residues. CDR1 SQVTM and CDR2 ANQGSEA come from the germline V gene. The CDR3 loop reads CSPPRGMRETQYF. CDR3 DNA sequence: TGCAGCCCCCCCCGGGGGATGAGGGAGACCCAGTACTTC.

This clonotype was seen many times. V is TRBV12-3 or TRBV12-4 and J is TRBJ2-5; 7 bases are shared with TRBD1. The CDR3 is made up of 15 amino acids. J was trimmed by 4 bases and V by 3 bases; bases with no gene match: 8. The DNA for the CDR3 is TGTGCCAGCAGTTTCCGACAGGGATCGGGAGAGACCCAGTACTTC. Protein sequence: CASSFRQGSGETQYF.

The chain combines TRBV25-1 with TRBJ1-1; 10 bases are a match to TRBD1. CDR3 length equals 14 residues. CDR1 MGHDK and CDR2 SYGVNS come from the germline V gene. With 5 bases clipped from V and 4 bases from J, the junction kept 4 bases outside the gene matches. CDR3 sequence: CASSSWTGGTEAFF. The CDR3 nucleotides read TGTGCCAGCAGTTCATGGACAGGGGGCACTGAAGCTTTCTTT.

The chain recombines TRBV19 with TRBJ2-7; D is possibly TRBD2 (6 bases). The assigned J gene may be wrong: the sequence end matches TRBJ2-1 better. Germline V gene data show CDR1 as LNHDA and CDR2 as SQIVND (reference sequence). The CDR3 covers 15 residues. The CDR3 DNA is TGTGCCAGTAGCGTCTCCGGGACTTTGGGGAATGAGCAGTTCTTC. Translated, it gives CASSVSGTLGNEQFF.

This clonotype was counted only a few times. The V call is TRBV5-8, the J call TRBJ1-4; the D gene is possibly TRBD1 (5 bases). The V end lost 4 bases, the J end lost 5 bases, and 12 bases lay between the germline ends. The CDR3 sequence is 14 residues long. Germline-derived CDR1 and CDR2 are SGHTS and YDEGEE. The CDR3, as DNA: TGTGCCAGCAGCCCAACGCGGGGGAATGAAAAACTGTTTTTT. Its protein is CASSPTRGNEKLFF.

J is TRBJ1-6 and V is TRBV5-4, with 8 bases lining up with TRBD1. The germline gives CDR1 SGHNT, CDR2 YYREEE (reference sequence). This CDR3 region has 15 residues. V shed 0 bases, J shed 7 bases, and the junction held 3 bases outside the gene matches. The CDR3 bases are TGTGCCAGCAGCTTGGAGAGACAGGGGAATTCACCCCTCCACTTT. Its translation is CASSLERQGNSPLHF.

In nucleotides, the CDR3 is TGTGCCAGCAGTTACTCCGGAACGAACACTGAAGCTTTCTTT. Amino acid sequence: CASSYSGTNTEAFF. The V gene is TRBV6-5, the J gene TRBJ1-1; no clear D gene. V was cut by 0 bases and J by 1 base, with 6 bases left in between. This CDR3 is built from 14 residues. From germline, CDR1 is MNHEY and CDR2 SVGAGI.